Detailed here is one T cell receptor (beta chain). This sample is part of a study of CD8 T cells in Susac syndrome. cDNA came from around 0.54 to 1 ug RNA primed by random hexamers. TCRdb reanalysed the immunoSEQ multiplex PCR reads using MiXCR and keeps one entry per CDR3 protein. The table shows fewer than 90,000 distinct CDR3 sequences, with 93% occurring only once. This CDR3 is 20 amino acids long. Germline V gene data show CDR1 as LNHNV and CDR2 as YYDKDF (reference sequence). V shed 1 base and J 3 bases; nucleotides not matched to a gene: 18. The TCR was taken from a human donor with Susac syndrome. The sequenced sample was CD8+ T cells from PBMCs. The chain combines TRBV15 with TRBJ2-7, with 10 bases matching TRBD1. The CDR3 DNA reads TGTGCCACCAGCAGAGTTCCTCGGGGACAGGGGTTGGGTTTGGACTACGAGCAGTACTTC. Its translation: CATSRVPRGQGLGLDYEQYF.